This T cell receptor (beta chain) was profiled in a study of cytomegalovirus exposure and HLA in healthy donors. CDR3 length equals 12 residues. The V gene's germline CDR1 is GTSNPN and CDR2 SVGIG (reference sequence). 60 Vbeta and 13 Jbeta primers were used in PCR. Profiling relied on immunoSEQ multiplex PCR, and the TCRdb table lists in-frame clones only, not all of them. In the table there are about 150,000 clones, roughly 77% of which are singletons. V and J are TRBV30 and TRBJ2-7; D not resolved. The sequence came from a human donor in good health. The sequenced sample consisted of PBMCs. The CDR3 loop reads CGCQSRSYEQYF. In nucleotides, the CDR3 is TGTGGATGTCAAAGCCGTTCCTACGAGCAGTACTTC.